This T cell receptor beta chain emerged from a study of CD8 T cells in Susac syndrome. Trimming took off 5 bases at V and 8 bases at J, with 16 bases between the two ends. The CDR3 spans 15 residues. The germline CDR1 and CDR2 sequences are MNHEY and SVGEGT. With random hexamers, 0.5 to 1 ug RNA was reverse transcribed. In TCRdb, the immunoSEQ multiplex PCR reads were re-called with MiXCR into one record per CDR3 protein. The repertoire includes about 200,000 distinct CDR3 sequences, roughly 95% of them detected once, and under 0.12% sits in the top ten. Input material: CD4+ T cells from PBMCs. The rearrangement uses TRBV6-2 or TRBV6-3 and TRBJ1-6; possibly TRBD1 for D (6 bases). This TCR came from a human donor in good health. The DNA for the CDR3 is TGTGCCAGCAGTCAACTGACAGGCGAATATTCACCCCTCCACTTT. Residues: CASSQLTGEYSPLHF.